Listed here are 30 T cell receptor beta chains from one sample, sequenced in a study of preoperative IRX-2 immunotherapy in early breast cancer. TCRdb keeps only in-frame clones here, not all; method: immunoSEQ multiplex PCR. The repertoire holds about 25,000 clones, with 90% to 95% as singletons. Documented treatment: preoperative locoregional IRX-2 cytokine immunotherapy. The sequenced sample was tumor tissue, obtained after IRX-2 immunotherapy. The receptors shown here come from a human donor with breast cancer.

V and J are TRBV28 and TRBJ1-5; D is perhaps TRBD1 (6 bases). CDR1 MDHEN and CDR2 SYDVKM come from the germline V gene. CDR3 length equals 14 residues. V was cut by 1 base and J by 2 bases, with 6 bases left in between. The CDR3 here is CASSLSGGNQPQHF. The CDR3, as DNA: TGTGCCAGCAGTTTATCAGGGGGCAATCAGCCCCAGCATTTT.

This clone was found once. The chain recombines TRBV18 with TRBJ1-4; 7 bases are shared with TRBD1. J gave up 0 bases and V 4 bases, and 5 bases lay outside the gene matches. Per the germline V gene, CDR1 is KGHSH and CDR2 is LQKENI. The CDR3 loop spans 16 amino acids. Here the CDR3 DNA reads TGTGCCAGCTCACTAGGACAGGCTGCAACTAATGAAAAACTGTTTTTT. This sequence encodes CASSLGQAATNEKLFF.

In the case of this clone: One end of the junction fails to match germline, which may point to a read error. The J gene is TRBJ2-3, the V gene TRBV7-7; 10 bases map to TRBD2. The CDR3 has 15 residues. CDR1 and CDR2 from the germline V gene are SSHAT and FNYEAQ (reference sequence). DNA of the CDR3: TGTGCTAGCAGCCTCCGAAGCGGGAGGGCAGATACGCAGTATTTT. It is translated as CASSLRSGRADTQYF.

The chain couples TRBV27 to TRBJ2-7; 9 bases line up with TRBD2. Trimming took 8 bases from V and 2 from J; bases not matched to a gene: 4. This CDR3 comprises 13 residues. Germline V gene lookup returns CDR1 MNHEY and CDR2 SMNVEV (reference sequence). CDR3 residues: CASQRGAPYEQYF. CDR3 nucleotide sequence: TGTGCCAGCCAGCGGGGGGCACCCTACGAGCAGTACTTC.

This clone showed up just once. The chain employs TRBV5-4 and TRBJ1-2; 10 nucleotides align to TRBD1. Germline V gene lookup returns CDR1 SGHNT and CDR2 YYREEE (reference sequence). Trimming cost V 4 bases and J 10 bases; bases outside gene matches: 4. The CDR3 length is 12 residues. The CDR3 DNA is TGTGCCAGCAGCGCCGGGACAGGGGCCTACACCTTC. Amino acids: CASSAGTGAYTF.

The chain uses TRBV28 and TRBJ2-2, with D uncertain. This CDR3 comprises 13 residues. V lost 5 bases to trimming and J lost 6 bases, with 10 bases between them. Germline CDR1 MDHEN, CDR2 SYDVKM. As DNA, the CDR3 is TGTGCCAGCAGTCGCCGCCGGCCCGGGGAGCTGTTTTTT. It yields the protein CASSRRRPGELFF.

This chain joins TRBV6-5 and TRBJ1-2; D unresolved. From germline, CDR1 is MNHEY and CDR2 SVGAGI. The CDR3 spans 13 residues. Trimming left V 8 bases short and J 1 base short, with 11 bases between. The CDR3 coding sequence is TGTGCCAGCGCCGGTTTACTTAACTATGGCTACACCTTC. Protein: CASAGLLNYGYTF.

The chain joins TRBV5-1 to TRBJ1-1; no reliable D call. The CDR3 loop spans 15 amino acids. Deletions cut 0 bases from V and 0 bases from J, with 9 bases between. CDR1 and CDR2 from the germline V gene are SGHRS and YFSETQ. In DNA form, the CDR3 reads TGCGCCAGCAGCTTGGGCACCGTCCTGAACACTGAAGCTTTCTTT. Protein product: CASSLGTVLNTEAFF.

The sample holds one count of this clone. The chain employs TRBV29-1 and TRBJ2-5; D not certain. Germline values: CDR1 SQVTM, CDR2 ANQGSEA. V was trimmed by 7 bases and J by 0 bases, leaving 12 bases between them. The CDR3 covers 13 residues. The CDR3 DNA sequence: TGCAGCGGCACAAAAGGGAACCAAGAGACCCAGTACTTC. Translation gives CSGTKGNQETQYF.

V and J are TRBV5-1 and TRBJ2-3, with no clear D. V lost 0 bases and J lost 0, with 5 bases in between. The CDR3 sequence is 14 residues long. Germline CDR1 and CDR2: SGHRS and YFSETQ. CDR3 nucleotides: TGCGCCAGCAGCTTGGAGACTAGCACAGATACGCAGTATTTT. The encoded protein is CASSLETSTDTQYF.

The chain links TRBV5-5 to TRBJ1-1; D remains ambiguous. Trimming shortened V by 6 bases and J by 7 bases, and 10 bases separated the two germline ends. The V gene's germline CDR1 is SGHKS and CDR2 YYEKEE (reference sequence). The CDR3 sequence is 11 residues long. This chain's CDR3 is CASTFGNEAFF. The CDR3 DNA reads TGTGCCAGCACTTTCGGCAATGAAGCTTTCTTT.

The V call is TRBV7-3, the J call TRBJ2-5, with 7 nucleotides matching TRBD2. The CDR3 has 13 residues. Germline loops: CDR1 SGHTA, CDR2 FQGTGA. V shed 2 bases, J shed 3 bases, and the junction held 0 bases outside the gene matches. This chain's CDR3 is CASSLLAEETQYF. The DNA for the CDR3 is TGTGCCAGCAGCTTACTAGCGGAAGAGACCCAGTACTTC.

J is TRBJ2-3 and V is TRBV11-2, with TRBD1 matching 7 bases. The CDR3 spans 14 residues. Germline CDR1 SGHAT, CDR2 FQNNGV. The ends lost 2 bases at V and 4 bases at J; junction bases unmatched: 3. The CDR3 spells CASSLYQGADTQYF. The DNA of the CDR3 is TGTGCCAGCAGCTTATACCAGGGGGCAGATACGCAGTATTTT. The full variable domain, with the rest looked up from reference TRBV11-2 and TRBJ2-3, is EAGVAQSPRYKIIEKRQSVAFWCNPISGHATLYWYQQILGQGPKLLIQFQNNGVVDDSQLPKDRFSAERLKGVDSTLKIQPAKLEDSAVYLCASSLYQGADTQYFGPGTRLTVL.

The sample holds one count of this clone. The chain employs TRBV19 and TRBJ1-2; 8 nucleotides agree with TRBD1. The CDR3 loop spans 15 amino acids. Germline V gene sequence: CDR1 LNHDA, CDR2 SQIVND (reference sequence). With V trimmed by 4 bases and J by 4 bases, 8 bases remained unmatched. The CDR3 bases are TGTGCCAGTAGTACTACTCAGGGGGCCCTCTATGGCTACACCTTC. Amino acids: CASSTTQGALYGYTF.

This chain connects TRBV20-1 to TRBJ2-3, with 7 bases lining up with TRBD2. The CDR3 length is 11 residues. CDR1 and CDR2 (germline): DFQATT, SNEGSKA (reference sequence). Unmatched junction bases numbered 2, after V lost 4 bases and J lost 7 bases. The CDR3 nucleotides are TGCAGTGCTACCGGGGGGTATACGCAGTATTTT. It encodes CSATGGYTQYF.

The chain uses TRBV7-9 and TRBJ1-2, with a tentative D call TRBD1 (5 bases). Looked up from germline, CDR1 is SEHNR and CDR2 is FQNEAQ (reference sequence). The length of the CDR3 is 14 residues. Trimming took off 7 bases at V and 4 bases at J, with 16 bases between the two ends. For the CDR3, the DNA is TGTGCCAGCACCTCCTCGGGGCGGCTCTATGGCTACACCTTC. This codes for CASTSSGRLYGYTF. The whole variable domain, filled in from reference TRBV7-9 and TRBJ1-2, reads DTGVSQNPRHKITKRGQNVTFRCDPISEHNRLYWYRQTLGQGPEFLTYFQNEAQLEKSRLLSDRFSAERPKGSFSTLEIQRTEQGDSAMYLCASTSSGRLYGYTFGSGTRLTVV.

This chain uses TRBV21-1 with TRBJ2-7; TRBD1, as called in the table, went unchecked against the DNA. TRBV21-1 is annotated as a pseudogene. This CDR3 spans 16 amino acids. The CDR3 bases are TGTGCCAGCAGCAACCGCCACCTAGTCAGGGGGTACGAGCAGTACTTC. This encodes CASSNRHLVRGYEQYF.

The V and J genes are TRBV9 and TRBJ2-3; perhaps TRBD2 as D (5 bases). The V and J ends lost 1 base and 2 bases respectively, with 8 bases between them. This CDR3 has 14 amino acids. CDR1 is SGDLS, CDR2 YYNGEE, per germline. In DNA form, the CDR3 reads TGTGCCAGCAGCGTAAGCGGATCCACAGATACGCAGTATTTT. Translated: CASSVSGSTDTQYF.

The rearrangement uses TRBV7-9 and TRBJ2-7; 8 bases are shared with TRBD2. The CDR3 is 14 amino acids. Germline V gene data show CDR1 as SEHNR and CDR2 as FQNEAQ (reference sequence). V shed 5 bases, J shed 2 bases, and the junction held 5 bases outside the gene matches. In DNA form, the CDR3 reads TGTGCCAGCAGCCGAGCGGGGGCTCCCTACGAGCAGTACTTC. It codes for CASSRAGAPYEQYF.

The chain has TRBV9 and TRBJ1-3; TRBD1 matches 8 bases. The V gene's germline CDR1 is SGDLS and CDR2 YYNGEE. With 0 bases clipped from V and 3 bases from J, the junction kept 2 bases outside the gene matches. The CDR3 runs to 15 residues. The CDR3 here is CASSVAGGNGNTIYF. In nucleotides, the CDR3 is TGTGCCAGCAGCGTAGCAGGGGGCAATGGAAACACCATATATTTT. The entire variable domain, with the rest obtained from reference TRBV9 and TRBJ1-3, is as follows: DSGVTQTPKHLITATGQRVTLRCSPRSGDLSVYWYQQSLDQGLQFLIQYYNGEERAKGNILERFSAQQFPDLHSELNLSSLELGDSALYFCASSVAGGNGNTIYFGEGSWLTVV.

The chain's CDR3 is CASSQESYSGNTIYF. The CDR3 bases are TGTGCCAGCAGCCAAGAATCCTACTCTGGAAACACCATATATTTT. J is TRBJ1-3 and V is TRBV4-2; no clear D. CDR3 size: 15 residues. CDR1 and CDR2 from the germline V gene are LGHNA and YNFKEQ. V lost 0 bases, J lost 0 bases, and 6 bases lay in between.

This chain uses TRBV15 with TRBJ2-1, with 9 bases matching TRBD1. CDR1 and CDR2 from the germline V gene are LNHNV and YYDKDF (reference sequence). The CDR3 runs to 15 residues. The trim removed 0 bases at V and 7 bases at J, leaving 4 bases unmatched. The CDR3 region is CATSREGTGMNEQFF. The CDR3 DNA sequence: TGTGCCACCAGCAGAGAAGGGACAGGGATGAATGAGCAGTTCTTC.

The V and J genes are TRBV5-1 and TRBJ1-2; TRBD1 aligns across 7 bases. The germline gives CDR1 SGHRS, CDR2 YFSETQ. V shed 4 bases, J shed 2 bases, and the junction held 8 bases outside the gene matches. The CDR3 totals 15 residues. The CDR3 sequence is CASSQTGTLNYGYTF. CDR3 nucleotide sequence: TGCGCCAGCAGCCAGACAGGGACATTAAACTATGGCTACACCTTC.

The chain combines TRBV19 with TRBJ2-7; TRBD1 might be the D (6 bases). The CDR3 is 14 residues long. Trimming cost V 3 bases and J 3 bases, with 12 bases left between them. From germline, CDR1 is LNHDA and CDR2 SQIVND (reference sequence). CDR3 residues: CASSIWTAVYEQYF. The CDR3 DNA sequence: TGTGCCAGTAGTATCTGGACAGCCGTCTACGAGCAGTACTTC.

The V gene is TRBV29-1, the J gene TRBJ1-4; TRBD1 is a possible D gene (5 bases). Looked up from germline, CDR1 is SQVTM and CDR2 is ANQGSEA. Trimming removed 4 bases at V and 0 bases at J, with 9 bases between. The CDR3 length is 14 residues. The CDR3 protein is CSVGQYATNEKLFF. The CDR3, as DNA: TGCAGCGTTGGACAGTACGCAACTAATGAAAAACTGTTTTTT.

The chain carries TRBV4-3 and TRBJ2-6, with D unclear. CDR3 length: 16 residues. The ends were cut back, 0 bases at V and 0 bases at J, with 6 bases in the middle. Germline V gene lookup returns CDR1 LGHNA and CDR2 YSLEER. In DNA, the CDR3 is TGCGCCAGCAGCCAAGATTTAAGCTCTGGGGCCAACGTCCTGACTTTC. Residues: CASSQDLSSGANVLTF.

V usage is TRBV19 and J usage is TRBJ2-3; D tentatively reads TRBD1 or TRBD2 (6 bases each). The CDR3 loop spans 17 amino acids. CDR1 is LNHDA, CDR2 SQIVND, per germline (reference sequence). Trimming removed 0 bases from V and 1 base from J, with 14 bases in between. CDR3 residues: CASSIDKGGLGTDTQYF. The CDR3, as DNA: TGTGCCAGTAGTATAGATAAGGGGGGACTTGGCACAGATACGCAGTATTTT.

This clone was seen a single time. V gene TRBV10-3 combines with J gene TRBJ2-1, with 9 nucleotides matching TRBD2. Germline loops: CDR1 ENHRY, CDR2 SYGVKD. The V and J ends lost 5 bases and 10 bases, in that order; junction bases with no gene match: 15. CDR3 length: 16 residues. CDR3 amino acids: CAISIGPSGTRGEQFF. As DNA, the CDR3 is TGTGCCATCAGTATTGGTCCTAGCGGGACTCGGGGAGAGCAGTTCTTC.

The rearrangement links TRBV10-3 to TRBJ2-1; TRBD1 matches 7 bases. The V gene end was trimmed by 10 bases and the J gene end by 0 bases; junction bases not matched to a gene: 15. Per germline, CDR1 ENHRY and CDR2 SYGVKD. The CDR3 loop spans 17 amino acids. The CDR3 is CATRRTGDPSSYNEQFF. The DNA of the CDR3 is TGTGCCACCCGGAGGACAGGCGACCCGAGCTCCTACAATGAGCAGTTCTTC.

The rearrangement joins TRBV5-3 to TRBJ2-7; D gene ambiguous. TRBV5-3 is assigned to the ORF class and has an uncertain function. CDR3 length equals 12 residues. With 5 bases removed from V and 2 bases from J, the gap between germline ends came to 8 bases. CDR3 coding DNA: TGTGCCAGAAGGAAGTCCACCTACGAGCAGTACTTC. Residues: CARRKSTYEQYF.